Each of the 23 T cell receptor beta chains below was sequenced from the same sample in a study of blood T cell repertoires in COVID-19. Measured with immunoSEQ multiplex PCR; TCRdb has only the in-frame clones, and not every one. The sample lists around 250,000 clones, around 80% seen once, with 5% in the top ten. Sequences were obtained from PBMCs or T cells enriched from blood (not recorded which). The receptors originated from a man aged 40-55 years who had been exposed to COVID-19.

The chain joins TRBV25-1 to TRBJ1-3; 12 nucleotides agree with TRBD1. From germline, CDR1 is MGHDK and CDR2 SYGVNS. The trim removed 8 bases at V and 0 bases at J, leaving 11 bases unmatched. The CDR3 runs to 18 residues. The CDR3 sequence is CASVGTGGLLSSGNTIYF. CDR3 sequence (DNA): TGTGCCAGCGTCGGGACAGGGGGCCTTCTGAGCTCTGGAAACACCATATATTTT. The complete variable domain, with remaining parts taken from reference TRBV25-1 and TRBJ1-3, reads EADIYQTPRYLVIGTGKKITLECSQTMGHDKMYWYQQDPGMELHLIHYSYGVNSTEKGDLSSESTVSRIRTEHFPLTLESARPSHTSQYLCASVGTGGLLSSGNTIYFGEGSWLTVV.

The chain uses TRBV5-4 and TRBJ2-6; weak D call: TRBD2 (6 bases). Per the germline V gene, CDR1 is SGHNT and CDR2 is YYREEE (reference sequence). V was pared by 4 bases and J by 1 base, with 12 bases between. The CDR3 loop spans 16 amino acids. CDR3 coding DNA: TGTGCCAGCAGCCCGGGGCGGGATTCTGGGGCCAACGTCCTGACTTTC. Protein sequence: CASSPGRDSGANVLTF.

The chain employs TRBV11-3 and TRBJ2-1; a possible D gene is TRBD2 (5 bases). Per germline, CDR1 SGHNT and CDR2 YENEEA. The CDR3 is made up of 15 amino acids. The V and J ends lost 5 bases and 9 bases respectively, with 20 bases between them. DNA of the CDR3: TGTGCCAGCAGCCCTAGCTCCATAGTTCGCAGTGAGCAGTTCTTC. Translated: CASSPSSIVRSEQFF.

V usage is TRBV18 and J usage is TRBJ2-5, with D uncertain. CDR3 size: 13 residues. Trimming took 3 bases from V and 5 from J, leaving 10 bases between them. CDR1 and CDR2 (germline): KGHSH, LQKENI. The CDR3 spells CASSPPAAETQYF. CDR3 nucleotide sequence: TGTGCCAGCTCACCTCCCGCGGCGGAGACCCAGTACTTC.

This rearrangement joins TRBV18 to TRBJ1-5, with D uncertain. Trimming shortened V by 8 bases and J by 3 bases, and 11 bases separated the two germline ends. The germline CDR1 and CDR2 sequences are KGHSH and LQKENI. This CDR3 comprises 13 residues. The CDR3 protein is CASVEEANQPQHF. In DNA form, the CDR3 reads TGTGCCAGCGTAGAGGAGGCCAATCAGCCCCAGCATTTT.

This chain links TRBV19 with TRBJ1-3, with D tentatively TRBD1 (6 bases). The germline V gene encodes CDR1 LNHDA and CDR2 SQIVND (reference sequence). The CDR3 contains 13 residues. The V end lost 8 bases, the J end lost 2 bases, and 10 bases lay between the germline ends. CDR3 coding DNA: TGTGCCAGTGGACGGACAGCTGGAAACACCATATATTTT. Amino acid sequence: CASGRTAGNTIYF.

This chain uses TRBV6-2 or TRBV6-3 with TRBJ2-1; D perhaps matches TRBD2 (8 bases). The CDR3 has 18 residues. The germline V gene encodes CDR1 MNHEY and CDR2 SVGEGT. V lost 6 bases to trimming and J lost 7 bases, with 28 bases between them. CDR3 amino acids: CASSSGGLGGVGTNEQFF. The CDR3 nucleotides read TGTGCCAGCAGCAGCGGGGGATTAGGGGGCGTGGGTACGAATGAGCAGTTCTTC.

V usage is TRBV2 and J usage is TRBJ2-2, with D possibly TRBD1 on 7 matching bases. CDR3 size: 17 residues. The V gene lost 4 bases and the J gene lost 5 bases, with 20 bases spanning the gap. Germline V gene lookup returns CDR1 SNHLY and CDR2 FYNNEI. CDR3 coding DNA: TGTGCCAGCAGTGCTAGGGGGCGCGGAGGGACTACCGGGGAGCTGTTTTTT. Translated: CASSARGRGGTTGELFF.

The chain recombines TRBV5-6 with TRBJ2-7; the D is unclear. The CDR3 runs 13 residues. V was cut by 0 bases and J by 5 bases, with 9 bases left in between. Per germline, CDR1 SGHDT and CDR2 YYEEEE. The CDR3 coding sequence is TGTGCCAGCAGCTTGGACCTGGGCGACGAGCAGTACTTC. It codes for CASSLDLGDEQYF. Full variable domain (outside the CDR3, taken from reference TRBV5-6 and TRBJ2-7): DAGVTQSPTHLIKTRGQQVTLRCSPKSGHDTVSWYQQALGQGPQFIFQYYEEEERQRGNFPDRFSGHQFPNYSSELNVNALLLGDSALYLCASSLDLGDEQYFGPGTRLTVT.

V and J are TRBV6-4 and TRBJ2-7; 7 positions agree with TRBD1. The junction had 4 bases not matched to a gene; V was cut back by 9 bases and J by 2 bases. This CDR3 has 12 residues. Germline CDR1 MRHNA, CDR2 SNTAGT. This CDR3 is CARDRVPYEQYF. CDR3 DNA: TGTGCCAGAGACAGGGTCCCCTACGAGCAGTACTTC.

The J gene is TRBJ2-5, the V gene TRBV7-9, with TRBD1 matching over 8 bases. V was pared by 8 bases and J by 2 bases, with 4 bases of the junction left unmatched. CDR1 and CDR2 (germline): SEHNR, FQNEAQ (reference sequence). This CDR3 contains 13 residues. As DNA, the CDR3 is TGTGCCAGCCGACAGGGGCTACAAGAGACCCAGTACTTC. Residues: CASRQGLQETQYF.

The V and J genes are TRBV6-5 and TRBJ1-2; 7 nucleotides line up with TRBD1. The CDR3 has 14 amino acids. The germline V gene encodes CDR1 MNHEY and CDR2 SVGAGI. V trimming: 11 bases; J trimming: 5 bases; junction bases outside the gene matches: 14. DNA of the CDR3: TGTGCCGGGAGAACAGGGGTAGGTCCTTATGGCTACACCTTC. It specifies CAGRTGVGPYGYTF.

The rearrangement uses TRBV9 and TRBJ2-5; 9 nucleotides match TRBD2. V lost 2 bases, J lost 5 bases, and 10 bases stayed unmatched. The V gene's germline CDR1 is SGDLS and CDR2 YYNGEE. The CDR3 covers 16 residues. The CDR3 DNA reads TGTGCCAGCAGCGTTTCTAGCGGGAAGGGGGGCGAGACCCAGTACTTC. It is translated as CASSVSSGKGGETQYF. Full variable domain (remainder filled in from reference TRBV9 and TRBJ2-5): DSGVTQTPKHLITATGQRVTLRCSPRSGDLSVYWYQQSLDQGLQFLIQYYNGEERAKGNILERFSAQQFPDLHSELNLSSLELGDSALYFCASSVSSGKGGETQYFGPGTRLLVL.

The J gene is TRBJ1-5, the V gene TRBV12-3 or TRBV12-4, with no clear D. V dropped 0 bases and J dropped 5 bases, with 2 bases sitting between them. CDR3 length equals 12 residues. The CDR3 nucleotides are TGTGCCAGCAGTTTAGCCTATCAGCCCCAGCATTTT. The encoded protein is CASSLAYQPQHF.

This clone turned up a few times. The chain couples TRBV25-1 to TRBJ1-6; perhaps TRBD1 as D (5 bases). The V gene's germline CDR1 is MGHDK and CDR2 SYGVNS. The CDR3 sequence is 15 residues long. The V and J ends lost 1 base and 7 bases respectively, with 11 bases between them. The DNA for the CDR3 is TGTGCCAGCAGTGAATGGGCAGGGAAGAATTCACCCCTCCACTTT. Translation: CASSEWAGKNSPLHF.

The rearrangement joins TRBV5-5 to TRBJ1-5; D gene unclear. The CDR3 runs 15 residues. Germline V gene lookup returns CDR1 SGHKS and CDR2 YYEKEE (reference sequence). Trimming cost V 4 bases and J 3 bases, with 14 bases left between them. The CDR3 is CASSPIAGFNQPQHF. CDR3 coding DNA: TGTGCCAGCAGCCCGATAGCGGGCTTCAATCAGCCCCAGCATTTT.

This rearrangement joins TRBV7-3 to TRBJ2-1; possible D gene TRBD2, 6 bases. The CDR3 has 13 amino acids. Trimming took 1 base from V and 8 from J, leaving 9 bases between them. Germline V lookup: CDR1 SGHTA, CDR2 FQGTGA. The CDR3 loop reads CASSLSREDEQFF. CDR3 nucleotide sequence: TGTGCCAGCAGCTTAAGTAGGGAGGATGAGCAGTTCTTC. Full variable domain (remainder filled in from reference TRBV7-3 and TRBJ2-1): GAGVSQTPSNKVTEKGKYVELRCDPISGHTALYWYRQSLGQGPEFLIYFQGTGAADDSGLPNDRFFAVRPEGSVSTLKIQRTERGDSAVYLCASSLSREDEQFFGPGTRLTVL.

The chain joins TRBV5-1 to TRBJ2-7; 8 nucleotides line up with TRBD2. Losses at the gene ends were 4 bases for V and 2 bases for J; bases not matched to a gene: 11. Germline values: CDR1 SGHRS, CDR2 YFSETQ. The CDR3 extends over 16 amino acids. The CDR3 spells CASSLRPGGRTYEQYF. In DNA form, the CDR3 reads TGCGCCAGCAGCCTCCGCCCGGGCGGGAGGACCTACGAGCAGTACTTC.

The chain has TRBV24-1 and TRBJ1-2; D unclear. Germline V CDR1 and CDR2: KGHDR, SFDVKD. The CDR3 has 13 amino acids. Deletions cut 5 bases from V and 1 base from J, with 7 bases between. The CDR3 region is CATSGGGNYGYTF. In DNA, the CDR3 is TGTGCCACCAGTGGGGGAGGTAACTATGGCTACACCTTC.

CDR3 sequence reads: CSVAPAAGTEAFF. CDR3 DNA sequence: TGCAGCGTTGCCCCAGCCGCGGGCACTGAAGCTTTCTTT. The V call is TRBV29-1, the J call TRBJ1-1; no reliable D call. V was trimmed by 4 bases and J by 4 bases, leaving 13 bases between them. This CDR3 spans 13 amino acids. Looked up from germline, CDR1 is SQVTM and CDR2 is ANQGSEA. Drawing the rest from reference TRBV29-1 and TRBJ1-1, the complete variable domain is SAVISQKPSRDICQRGTSLTIQCQVDSQVTMMFWYRQQPGQSLTLIATANQGSEATYESGFVIDKFPISRPNLTFSTLTVSNMSPEDSSIYLCSVAPAAGTEAFFGQGTRLTVV.

V gene TRBV7-6 combines with J gene TRBJ2-7, with 7 bases that match TRBD1. This CDR3 has 16 amino acids. Germline CDR1 is SGHVS and CDR2 is FNYEAQ. V lost 5 bases to trimming and J lost 0 bases; unmatched junction nucleotides: 10. The CDR3 DNA sequence: TGTGCCAGCAGCATGGCAGGGGGTGGGAGCTCCTACGAGCAGTACTTC. Its translation: CASSMAGGGSSYEQYF.

V and J are TRBV7-3 and TRBJ2-3; D call uncertain. The CDR3 totals 14 residues. V lost 5 bases and J lost 6, with 15 bases in between. Germline V gene lookup returns CDR1 SGHTA and CDR2 FQGTGA. CDR3 sequence (DNA): TGTGCCAGCAGCCAAGACAACGCCAGGGATACGCAGTATTTT. This gives the protein CASSQDNARDTQYF.

The rearrangement links TRBV30 to TRBJ1-5, with D possibly matching TRBD1 (6 bases). Germline CDR1 GTSNPN, CDR2 SVGIG (reference sequence). Deletions cut 5 bases from V and 6 bases from J, with 20 bases between. The CDR3 runs 15 residues. CDR3 DNA: TGTGCCTGGGGGCCTCCCAGGGGTGTAGGTCAGCCCCAGCATTTT. This translates into CAWGPPRGVGQPQHF. The complete variable domain, with remaining parts taken from reference TRBV30 and TRBJ1-5, reads SQTIHQWPATLVQPVGSPLSLECTVEGTSNPNLYWYRQAAGRGLQLLFYSVGIGQISSEVPQNLSASRPQDRQFILSSKKLLLSDSGFYLCAWGPPRGVGQPQHFGDGTRLSIL.